Listed below are T cell receptor beta chains from one sample, sequenced in a study of T cells in Graves' hyperthyroidism and ophthalmopathy. In TCRdb, the multiplex PCR reads were re-called with MiXCR into one record per CDR3 protein. The sample carries over 550,000 distinct CDR3 sequences, approximately 15% recorded once. The source material was blood. The receptors come from a woman aged 18-29 years with Graves' hyperthyroidism. CDR3s include the opening cysteine and the closing phenylalanine or tryptophan. Each record gives: clone size, J gene, D gene, V gene, CDR3 protein, CDR3 DNA. D genes are given only for firm matches. Some rows have no size entry. The others give once, few or many, or a class for an expanded clone.

NA	TRBJ1-5	NA	TRBV27	CASSLRALNQPQHF	TGTGCCAGCAGTTTAAGGGCCTTAAATCAGCCCCAGCATTTT
many	TRBJ2-3	NA	TRBV11-2	CAIGTADTQYF	TGTGCCATCGGCACGGCAGATACGCAGTATTTT
many	TRBJ2-1	NA	TRBV5-1	CASSASRGGSEQFF	TGCGCCAGCAGCGCAAGCAGGGGGGGGAGTGAGCAGTTCTTC
many	TRBJ1-1	NA	TRBV7-9	CASSPRGGRDTEAFF	TGTGCCAGCAGCCCTAGAGGGGGGCGGGACACTGAAGCTTTCTTT
many	TRBJ2-7	NA	TRBV13	CASSLGIAYEQYF	TGTGCCAGCAGCTTGGGGATCGCCTACGAGCAGTACTTC
NA	TRBJ2-2	TRBD1	TRBV28	CASRVYAGTGNTGELFF	TGTGCCAGCAGAGTATACGCCGGGACAGGCAACACCGGGGAGCTGTTTTTT
many	TRBJ2-2	NA	TRBV13	CASSARQGLNTGELFF	TGTGCCAGCAGCGCCAGACAGGGACTGAACACCGGGGAGCTGTTTTTT
many	TRBJ2-7	TRBD2	TRBV11-2	CASSYRGGRSYEQYF	TGTGCCAGCAGCTACCGGGGGGGGAGGTCCTACGAGCAGTACTTC
NA	TRBJ2-1	NA	TRBV20-1	CSATNTRRFNEQFF	TGCAGTGCCACTAATACTAGGCGCTTCAATGAGCAGTTCTTC
many	TRBJ2-3	TRBD2	TRBV11-2	CASSLWTSGTTDTQYF	TGTGCCAGCAGCTTATGGACTAGCGGGACTACAGATACGCAGTATTTT
many	TRBJ1-4	NA	TRBV20-1	CSARGFRGEKLFF	TGCAGTGCTAGAGGATTCAGGGGCGAAAAACTGTTTTTT
few	TRBJ1-2	TRBD1	TRBV7-8	CASSFRDSAYGYTF	TGTGCCAGCAGCTTCCGGGACAGCGCTTATGGCTACACCTTC
NA	TRBJ2-6	NA	TRBV24-1	CATSDLLNVLTF	TGTGCCACCAGTGATTTGCTAAACGTCCTGACTTTC
NA	TRBJ2-1	NA	TRBV2	CASSEAHPAGANEQFF	TGTGCCAGCAGTGAAGCGCATCCAGCGGGTGCCAATGAGCAGTTCTTC
few	TRBJ2-5	TRBD2	TRBV3-1	CASSQRGLAGWGRETQYF	TGTGCCAGCAGCCAACGTGGACTAGCGGGCTGGGGGAGGGAGACCCAGTACTTC
NA	TRBJ1-2	TRBD1	TRBV7-6	CASSPLADRDGYTF	TGTGCCAGCAGCCCCCTCGCGGACAGGGATGGCTACACCTTC
NA	TRBJ2-1	TRBD1	TRBV5-1	CASSLGTGGDEQFF	TGCGCCAGCAGCCTGGGGACAGGGGGAGATGAGCAGTTCTTC
NA	TRBJ1-1	NA	TRBV6-9	CTSSLRAARTEAFF	TGTACCAGCAGTTTAAGGGCGGCAAGGACTGAAGCTTTCTTT
many	TRBJ2-7	TRBD1	TRBV12-3/TRBV12-4	CASSPGTEAYEQYF	TGTGCCAGCAGTCCCGGGACAGAAGCCTACGAGCAGTACTTC
many	TRBJ2-7	NA	TRBV13	CASSLWGETYEQYF	TGTGCCAGCAGCTTATGGGGGGAGACCTACGAGCAGTACTTC
many	TRBJ2-7	NA	TRBV2	CASSGGSGYEQYF	TGTGCCAGCAGTGGAGGGAGTGGGTACGAGCAGTACTTC
many	TRBJ1-1	NA	TRBV6-5	CASSYSDLAEAFF	TGTGCCAGCAGTTACTCGGACCTCGCTGAAGCTTTCTTT
few	TRBJ2-7	NA	TRBV20-1	CSARRNEQYF	TGCAGTGCTCGACGTAACGAGCAGTACTTC
many	TRBJ1-1	NA	TRBV28	CASSLSPWGQPDMNTEAFF	TGTGCCAGCAGTTTATCGCCGTGGGGTCAGCCTGACATGAACACTGAAGCTTTCTTT
many	TRBJ1-2	NA	TRBV7-9	CASSLPNGDGYTF	TGTGCCAGCAGCTTACCTAACGGGGATGGCTACACCTTC
many	TRBJ1-1	NA	TRBV2	CASSLDGSNTEAFF	TGTGCCAGCAGTCTGGACGGGTCCAACACTGAAGCTTTCTTT
many	TRBJ2-3	TRBD1	TRBV7-3	CASSSDRADTQYF	TGTGCCAGCAGCTCGGACAGGGCAGATACGCAGTATTTT
NA	TRBJ2-1	TRBD1	TRBV10-3	CAIIWGTGGAGEQFF	TGTGCCATCATTTGGGGGACAGGGGGTGCGGGTGAGCAGTTCTTC
few	TRBJ2-7	TRBD1	TRBV24-1	CATSDFPPDGQGEQYF	TGTGCCACCAGTGATTTCCCGCCCGACGGACAGGGTGAGCAGTACTTC
NA	TRBJ2-6	NA	TRBV18	CASSTTLPGANVLTF	TGTGCCAGCTCAACTACCCTCCCTGGGGCCAACGTCCTGACTTTC
many	TRBJ2-3	NA	TRBV2	CANQRAAGQRTDTQYF	TGTGCCAACCAGAGGGCAGCGGGACAGAGAACGGATACGCAGTATTTT
many	TRBJ2-7	NA	TRBV20-1	CSARDVRLGFSYEQYF	TGCAGTGCTAGAGATGTAAGACTAGGGTTCTCCTACGAGCAGTACTTC
NA	TRBJ2-5	TRBD2	TRBV19	CASSRSTKAGEQETQYF	TGTGCCAGTAGTAGGTCCACGAAAGCGGGGGAACAAGAGACCCAGTACTTC
many	TRBJ2-1	NA	TRBV9	CASSVGSYNEQFF	TGTGCCAGCTCAGTGGGATCGTACAATGAGCAGTTCTTC
NA	TRBJ1-2	NA	TRBV5-6	CASSLVPQGSNYGYTF	TGTGCCAGCAGCTTGGTGCCCCAGGGATCTAACTATGGCTACACCTTC
many	TRBJ2-3	NA	TRBV20-1	CSADEGSGETDTQYF	TGCAGTGCAGACGAGGGAAGCGGAGAGACAGATACGCAGTATTTT
NA	TRBJ2-7	NA	TRBV20-1	CSARDPWGAPSSYEQYF	TGCAGTGCTAGAGACCCCTGGGGAGCGCCAAGCTCCTACGAGCAGTACTTC
many	TRBJ2-3	TRBD2	TRBV11-2	CASSQGLLGTDTQYF	TGTGCCAGCAGCCAGGGACTACTAGGCACAGATACGCAGTATTTT
many	TRBJ1-1	NA	TRBV2	CASSEQGNTEAFF	TGTGCCAGCAGTGAACAGGGGAACACTGAAGCTTTCTTT
NA	TRBJ2-7	TRBD1	TRBV27	CASSWGAPDRGYHEQYF	TGTGCCAGCAGTTGGGGGGCCCCGGACAGGGGATACCACGAGCAGTACTTC
many	TRBJ1-5	NA	TRBV7-9	CASSTDRNQPQHF	TGTGCCAGCAGCACAGATCGAAATCAGCCCCAGCATTTT
few	TRBJ2-7	NA	TRBV4-1	CASSQDLAVEQYF	TGCGCCAGCAGCCAAGATCTGGCAGTCGAGCAGTACTTC
few	TRBJ2-1	NA	TRBV5-1	CASSPAQGDEQFF	TGCGCCAGCAGCCCGGCGCAGGGAGATGAGCAGTTCTTC
many	TRBJ1-4	NA	TRBV18	CASAVGTNEKLFF	TGTGCCAGCGCAGTGGGAACTAATGAAAAACTGTTTTTT
many	TRBJ2-5	TRBD2	TRBV28	CASSLSGSSVETQYF	TGTGCCAGCAGCCTTAGCGGGAGTAGTGTGGAGACCCAGTACTTC
NA	TRBJ2-7	NA	TRBV12-3/TRBV12-4	CASSSLLVEQYF	TGTGCCAGCAGTTCATTACTTGTAGAGCAGTACTTC
NA	TRBJ1-6	NA	TRBV20-1	CSGTYGDSPLHF	TGCAGCGGGACGTATGGTGATTCACCCCTCCACTTT
few	TRBJ2-2	TRBD2	TRBV11-3	CASSVLAGGSGELFF	TGTGCCAGCAGCGTCTTAGCGGGAGGCTCCGGGGAGCTGTTTTTT
many	TRBJ2-1	TRBD1	TRBV10-3	CAISLLNRGNEQFF	TGTGCCATCAGCCTTCTTAACAGGGGCAATGAGCAGTTCTTC
NA	TRBJ2-2	NA	TRBV20-1	CSARPGTANTGELFF	TGCAGTGCCCGCCCCGGGACGGCGAACACCGGGGAGCTGTTTTTT